The source of this TCR beta chain is a study of breast tumors, draining lymph nodes, adjacent tissues. This clonotype was recorded many times. Antigen: not known. Study-level findings and limits: The lymph node origin of tumor T cells was framed as consistent with a hypothesis, not demonstrated. Compared with basal-like, luminal-like tumors shared significantly more repertoire with nontumor tissue.

Germline assignment: CDR1 SGHTA and CDR2 FQGNSA. The CDR3 consists of 15 residues. V gave up 4 bases and J gave up 6 bases; unmatched junction bases: 5. Via MiXCR, TCRdb re-called the multiplex PCR reads, giving one row per CDR3 protein. The table lists approximately 13,000 distinct CDR3 sequences, around 36% of them singletons. What was sequenced was breast tumor tissue. The rearrangement links TRBV7-2 to TRBJ1-4; TRBD1 agrees at 10 bases. This clonotype was sampled from a female donor with breast cancer. Some clones in this sample may be carry-over from other donors' samples. For the CDR3, the DNA is TGTGCCAGCAGCTCCGGGACAGGGGCTTATGAAAAACTGTTTTTT. Amino acid sequence: CASSSGTGAYEKLFF.